One sample yielded the 18 T cell receptor beta chains listed below, sequenced in a study of blood T cell repertoires in COVID-19. Data came from immunoSEQ multiplex PCR; TCRdb stores just in-frame clones and leaves some out. The table lists more than 250,000 clones, approximately 90% of them singletons. Sequencing input: PBMCs or T cells enriched from blood (not recorded which). The origin of the receptors is a woman in her twenties or thirties who had recovered from COVID-19.

The chain uses TRBV6-6 and TRBJ1-5, with D possibly matching TRBD1 (6 bases). CDR3 size: 15 residues. Between the trimmed V and J ends, which lost 5 bases and 7 bases, there was a span of 18 bases. CDR1 is MNHNY, CDR2 SVGAGI, per germline (reference sequence). In DNA form, the CDR3 reads TGTGCCAGCAGTACGCCGACAGGCGGGAGCCAGCCCCAGCATTTT. It translates to CASSTPTGGSQPQHF.

V and J are TRBV9 and TRBJ2-7, with D possibly being TRBD1 (6 bases). Germline V gene lookup returns CDR1 SGDLS and CDR2 YYNGEE. The CDR3 runs 15 residues. Trimming stripped 4 bases from V and 2 bases from J, with 16 bases between. CDR3 nucleotides: TGTGCCAGCAGCCCGGCCCAAGGGGGTCCCTACGAGCAGTACTTC. Protein sequence: CASSPAQGGPYEQYF.

This clone occurred once. The chain carries TRBV6-5 and TRBJ1-1; the D is unclear. In germline, CDR1 is MNHEY, CDR2 SVGAGI. The CDR3 consists of 12 residues. The V and J ends lost 5 bases and 2 bases respectively, with 6 bases between them. The CDR3 DNA reads as TGTGCCAGCAGTAAGACAAACACTGAAGCTTTCTTT. It is translated as CASSKTNTEAFF.

The chain is built from TRBV12-5 and TRBJ2-7; TRBD1 is a possible D gene (6 bases). The V gene lost 4 bases and the J gene lost 1 base, with 14 bases spanning the gap. The CDR3 totals 15 residues. Germline values: CDR1 LGHNT, CDR2 FRNRAP. The CDR3 coding sequence is TGTGCTAGTGGTTGGATGTGGGGGACATCCTACGAGCAGTACTTC. It is translated as CASGWMWGTSYEQYF.

The chain couples TRBV5-4 to TRBJ1-2; 8 positions match TRBD1. CDR1 is SGHNT, CDR2 YYREEE, per germline (reference sequence). V shed 4 bases, J shed 9 bases, and the junction held 8 bases outside the gene matches. The CDR3 length is 13 residues. The CDR3 protein is CASSRADRESYTF. The CDR3 DNA sequence: TGTGCCAGCAGCCGAGCGGACAGGGAGAGCTACACCTTC.

The V call is TRBV5-1, the J call TRBJ1-6; no clear D gene. Per germline, CDR1 SGHRS and CDR2 YFSETQ. The CDR3 runs 14 residues. Trimming took off 0 bases at V and 9 bases at J, with 10 bases between the two ends. In DNA, the CDR3 is TGCGCCAGCAGCTTGGCGCGGGATGGTTCACCCCTCCACTTT. The encoded protein is CASSLARDGSPLHF.

The J gene is TRBJ1-5, the V gene TRBV5-1; 7 nucleotides match TRBD1. The CDR3 totals 14 residues. Trimming at V came to 4 bases and at J to 1 base, leaving 2 bases not matched to a gene. Germline V gene data show CDR1 as SGHRS and CDR2 as YFSETQ. CDR3 sequence reads: CASSTGVSNQPQHF. For the CDR3, the DNA is TGCGCCAGCAGCACAGGGGTCAGCAATCAGCCCCAGCATTTT.

The chain combines TRBV4-1 with TRBJ1-1, with D possibly being TRBD1 (5 bases). In germline, CDR1 is MGHRA, CDR2 YSYEKL. Trimming took off 0 bases at V and 6 bases at J, with 11 bases between the two ends. This CDR3 has 14 amino acids. CDR3 DNA sequence: TGCGCCAGCAGCCAAGAAGGCGGGGGAGCTGAAGCTTTCTTT. Its translation is CASSQEGGGAEAFF.

This clone has more than one count but fewer than ten. V usage is TRBV6-2 or TRBV6-3 and J usage is TRBJ2-1; TRBD2 is a possible D gene (6 bases). The CDR3 has 16 amino acids. Trimming left V 4 bases short and J 2 bases short, with 15 bases between. CDR1 MNHEY and CDR2 SVGEGT come from the germline V gene. The CDR3 region has the DNA TGTGCCAGCAGTTCCACCGGGCCGGGAGCCTACAATGAGCAGTTCTTC. This translates into CASSSTGPGAYNEQFF.

The chain couples TRBV6-5 to TRBJ2-7, with D perhaps matching TRBD1 (6 bases). CDR3 length: 16 amino acids. The V end was cut by 0 bases, the J end by 2 bases, with 14 bases between. The V gene's germline CDR1 is MNHEY and CDR2 SVGAGI. Written as DNA, the CDR3 is TGTGCCAGCAGTTACTCTGGCAGGGGATTTACCTACGAGCAGTACTTC. Its protein is CASSYSGRGFTYEQYF.

This rearrangement joins TRBV18 to TRBJ1-1; D unresolved. Deletions cut 6 bases from V and 1 base from J, with 12 bases between. Per germline, CDR1 KGHSH and CDR2 LQKENI. The CDR3 covers 14 residues. In DNA form, the CDR3 reads TGTGCCAGCTCGCGCGTAGGAGAGAACACTGAAGCTTTCTTT. Amino acids: CASSRVGENTEAFF.

This chain uses TRBV11-1 with TRBJ1-1, with D perhaps matching TRBD1 (6 bases). The CDR3 has 15 amino acids. Trimming removed 5 bases at V and 2 bases at J, with 15 bases between. Germline CDR1 and CDR2: SGHAT and FQDESV (reference sequence). The CDR3 sequence is CASSGEGGSNTEAFF. CDR3 DNA: TGTGCCAGCAGCGGGGAGGGGGGTTCAAACACTGAAGCTTTCTTT.

The chain has TRBV5-1 and TRBJ1-4, with 7 nucleotides matching TRBD1. Germline values: CDR1 SGHRS, CDR2 YFSETQ. The CDR3 runs to 14 residues. J was trimmed by 8 bases and V by 4 bases; bases with no gene match: 8. The CDR3 nucleotides are TGCGCCAGCAGCGTCGACAGGGTGAACGAAAAACTGTTTTTT. Protein sequence: CASSVDRVNEKLFF. The variable domain in full, completed from reference TRBV5-1 and TRBJ1-4, reads KAGVTQTPRYLIKTRGQQVTLSCSPISGHRSVSWYQQTPGQGLQFLFEYFSETQRNKGNFPGRFSGRQFSNSRSEMNVSTLELGDSALYLCASSVDRVNEKLFFGSGTQLSVL.

The chain is built from TRBV21-1 and TRBJ1-1. TRBV21-1 is flagged as a pseudogene. The CDR3 has 16 residues. The CDR3 region is CASSNMPKGGDPEAFF. DNA of the CDR3: TGTGCCAGCAGCAATATGCCTAAGGGGGGGGATCCAGAAGCTTTCTTT.

This clone was counted a single time. This chain links TRBV6-6 with TRBJ1-1; the D gene is possibly TRBD1 (6 bases). Trimming pared 2 bases from V and 5 bases from J, leaving 18 bases between. CDR1 MNHNY and CDR2 SVGAGI come from the germline V gene (reference sequence). The CDR3 length is 16 residues. This chain's CDR3 is CASSYVYRERRTEAFF. The CDR3 nucleotides are TGTGCCAGCAGTTACGTCTACAGGGAGAGGAGGACTGAAGCTTTCTTT.

The chain links TRBV5-1 to TRBJ1-5; D unresolved. V lost 3 bases, J lost 6 bases, and 16 bases lay in between. The germline V gene encodes CDR1 SGHRS and CDR2 YFSETQ. This CDR3 contains 15 residues. Written as DNA, the CDR3 is TGCGCCAGCAGCTCCTCCGGGGAGGCGGGTCAGCCCCAGCATTTT. Protein sequence: CASSSSGEAGQPQHF.

V and J are TRBV19 and TRBJ2-1; D remains unclear. Per the germline V gene, CDR1 is LNHDA and CDR2 is SQIVND (reference sequence). CDR3 length equals 15 residues. Trimming shortened V by 3 bases and J by 0 bases, and 9 bases separated the two germline ends. The CDR3: CASSIDKSSYNEQFF. The CDR3 DNA reads as TGTGCCAGTAGTATTGACAAGAGCTCCTACAATGAGCAGTTCTTC.

This sequence joins TRBV11-2 and TRBJ2-3; the D gene is possibly TRBD2 (7 bases). Germline-derived CDR1 and CDR2 are SGHAT and FQNNGV. The CDR3 is made up of 16 amino acids. The V and J ends lost 5 bases and 2 bases respectively, with 17 bases between them. The CDR3 spells CASSQVRGAVTDTQYF. The CDR3 DNA sequence: TGTGCCAGCAGCCAAGTCCGGGGGGCCGTCACAGATACGCAGTATTTT. The variable domain in full, with the rest retrieved from reference TRBV11-2 and TRBJ2-3, is EAGVAQSPRYKIIEKRQSVAFWCNPISGHATLYWYQQILGQGPKLLIQFQNNGVVDDSQLPKDRFSAERLKGVDSTLKIQPAKLEDSAVYLCASSQVRGAVTDTQYFGPGTRLTVL.